The clone carrying this TCR beta chain came up a few times. This sample was taken from a study of blood T cell repertoires in COVID-19. The cohort comprised adults aged roughly 18 to 95 years residing in under 25 US areas. Participants' reported clinical history set cohort assignment. Each exposed participant met a COVID-19 case in the 2 weeks preceding study entry. V was pared by 4 bases and J by 4 bases, with 14 bases between. The CDR3 sequence is 14 residues long. Germline V gene lookup returns CDR1 SGHDN and CDR2 FVKESK. Profiling relied on immunoSEQ multiplex PCR, and the TCRdb table lists in-frame clones only, not all of them. The repertoire has 50,000 to 65,000 clones, 65% to 85% of them found once; the top ten carry around half.

Sequenced input: PBMCs or T cells enriched from blood (not recorded which). The sequence was collected from a woman aged 55-70 years who had been exposed to COVID-19. This rearrangement joins TRBV14 to TRBJ2-7, with D possibly being TRBD2 (5 bases). CDR3 loop: CASSRVSDTYEQYF. Here the CDR3 DNA reads TGTGCCAGCAGCCGTGTTAGCGATACTTACGAGCAGTACTTC. The variable domain in full, completed from reference TRBV14 and TRBJ2-7, reads EAGVTQFPSHSVIEKGQTVTLRCDPISGHDNLYWYRRVMGKEIKFLLHFVKESKQDESGMPNNRFLAERTGGTYSTLKVQPAELEDSGVYFCASSRVSDTYEQYFGPGTRLTVT.